This entry features one TCR beta chain sequence. The source of the sample is a study of cytomegalovirus exposure and HLA in healthy donors. PCR involved 60 Vbeta and 13 Jbeta primers. In the original processing: Later, 65 million to 90 million unique TCR beta chains were counted in an analysis, and roughly 11 million of them were shared. This table comes from immunoSEQ multiplex PCR, and its TCRdb copy is limited to in-frame clones, with some not included. From that table come the V and J calls and clone size; the DNA was used to work out D and trimming. The sample shows roughly 150,000 clones, more than 75% of them seen only once. CDR3 length: 14 residues. From germline, CDR1 is MNHEY and CDR2 SMNVEV (reference sequence). Trimming removed 5 bases from V and 5 bases from J, with 14 bases in between.

The chain has TRBV27 and TRBJ2-3; D is perhaps TRBD1 (6 bases). Sample: PBMCs. The source is a male donor in good health and CMV-seronegative. The CDR3 loop reads CASSPLGARDTQYF. The CDR3 DNA reads as TGTGCCAGCAGTCCCTTGGGGGCTAGAGATACGCAGTATTTT.